Below are 4 T cell receptor beta chains sequenced from a single sample in a study of T cell responses to AZD1222 COVID-19 vaccine. Assay: immunoSEQ multiplex PCR; the TCRdb copy retains only in-frame clones and omits some. Of 150,000 or so clones in the sample, 90% were seen once. The sample was peripheral blood, taken 28 days after the second AZD1222 dose. The receptors derive from an adult who received the AZD1222 COVID-19 vaccine.

CDR3 amino acids: CASSLEGLARNEQFF. CDR3 DNA sequence: TGTGCCAGCAGCTTAGAGGGACTAGCGAGAAATGAGCAGTTCTTC. V usage is TRBV7-2 and J usage is TRBJ2-1, with TRBD2 matching 10 bases. In germline, CDR1 is SGHTA, CDR2 FQGNSA. The J segment lost 7 bases and the V segment lost 1 base, leaving 4 bases of the junction unmatched. This CDR3 comprises 15 residues.

Only one count was recorded for this clone. The rearrangement joins TRBV5-5 to TRBJ2-3, with 9 bases that match TRBD2. CDR1 is SGHKS and CDR2 is YYEKEE in the germline V gene (reference sequence). CDR3 length: 14 residues. Germline trimming cut 2 bases from V and 6 bases from J; bases unmatched to any gene: 4. CDR3 nucleotides: TGTGCCAGCAGCTTCCGACTAGCGGCTGATACGCAGTATTTT. It yields the protein CASSFRLAADTQYF.

The chain is built from TRBV3-1 (or the pseudogene TRBV3-2) and TRBJ2-1, with D tentatively TRBD2 (6 bases). The V end lost 4 bases, the J end lost 7 bases, and 8 bases lay between the germline ends. CDR3 length: 12 amino acids. Germline values: CDR1 LGHDT, CDR2 YNNKEL (reference sequence). The chain's CDR3 is CASSRRGNEQFF. CDR3 sequence (DNA): TGTGCCAGCAGCCGCCGGGGGAATGAGCAGTTCTTC.

The rearrangement joins TRBV5-1 to TRBJ2-3, with 8 bases lining up with TRBD2. Germline CDR1 reads SGHRS; CDR2 reads YFSETQ. Losses at the gene ends were 4 bases for V and 2 bases for J; bases not matched to a gene: 18. CDR3 size: 19 residues. This CDR3 is CASSREGAGNAQPTDTQYF. CDR3 nucleotide sequence: TGCGCCAGCAGCCGGGAGGGAGCGGGAAACGCCCAACCCACAGATACGCAGTATTTT.